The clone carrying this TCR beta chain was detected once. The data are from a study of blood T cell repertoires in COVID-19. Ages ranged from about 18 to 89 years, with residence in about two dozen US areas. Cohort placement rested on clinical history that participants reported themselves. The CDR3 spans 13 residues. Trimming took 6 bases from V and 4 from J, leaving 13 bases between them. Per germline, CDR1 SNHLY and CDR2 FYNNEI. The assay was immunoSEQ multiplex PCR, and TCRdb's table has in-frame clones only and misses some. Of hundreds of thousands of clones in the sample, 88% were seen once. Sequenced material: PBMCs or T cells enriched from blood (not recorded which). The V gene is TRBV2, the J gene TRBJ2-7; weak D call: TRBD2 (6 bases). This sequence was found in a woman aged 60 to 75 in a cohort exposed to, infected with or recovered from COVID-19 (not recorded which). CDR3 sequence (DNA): TGTGCCAGCAGAGGAGGGGAGAATTACGAGCAGTACTTC. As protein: CASRGGENYEQYF.